Listed below are T cell receptor beta chains from one sample, sequenced in a study of T cell responses to AZD1222 COVID-19 vaccine. Assay: immunoSEQ multiplex PCR; the TCRdb copy retains only in-frame clones and omits some. The sample comprises 110,000 or so clones, 70% to 90% of which are singletons, and roughly 3.8% rests with the top ten. Sequenced material: peripheral blood, taken 28 days after the second AZD1222 dose. The source is an adult who received the AZD1222 COVID-19 vaccine. CDR3s include the opening cysteine and the closing phenylalanine or tryptophan. A D gene is named only where the DNA matches it firmly. Only some rows state a clone size, as once, few, many or a class for expanded clones.

cdr3_nt: TGTGCCAGCAGCCAAGAGTGGAGCGGGAGAGGGTACGAGCAGTACTTC
cdr3_aa: CASSQEWSGRGYEQYF
j_call: TRBJ2-7
clone_size: -
d_call: TRBD2
v_call: TRBV4-2

cdr3_nt: TGTGCCAGCAGGCCGGGACCATACAATGAGCAGTTCTTC
cdr3_aa: CASRPGPYNEQFF
j_call: TRBJ2-1
clone_size: once
d_call: -
v_call: TRBV25-1

cdr3_nt: TGCGCCAGCAGTCTAACCCCGAGTTATGGCTACACCTTC
cdr3_aa: CASSLTPSYGYTF
j_call: TRBJ1-2
clone_size: -
d_call: -
v_call: TRBV5-1

cdr3_nt: TGTGCCAGTAGTATTCAGGTGGCCCGAGGCGGCGAGCAGTACTTC
cdr3_aa: CASSIQVARGGEQYF
j_call: TRBJ2-7
clone_size: -
d_call: -
v_call: TRBV19

cdr3_nt: TGTGCCAGCAGTCGGACCCCAGGGTTACCTGAAGCTTTCTTT
cdr3_aa: CASSRTPGLPEAFF
j_call: TRBJ1-1
clone_size: -
d_call: -
v_call: TRBV7-2

cdr3_nt: TGTGCCAGCACACTAACCGGGACAGGGGGAGGAAAGGATGGCTACACCTTC
cdr3_aa: CASTLTGTGGGKDGYTF
j_call: TRBJ1-2
clone_size: few
d_call: TRBD1
v_call: TRBV25-1

cdr3_nt: TGTGCCAGCAGTGAAGGGGAGGTCCACGAGCAGTACTTC
cdr3_aa: CASSEGEVHEQYF
j_call: TRBJ2-7
clone_size: many
d_call: -
v_call: TRBV6-1

cdr3_nt: TGTGCCAGCAGCTTGGACCAGGGGGGCCTAGGCGAGCAGTACTTC
cdr3_aa: CASSLDQGGLGEQYF
j_call: TRBJ2-7
clone_size: -
d_call: -
v_call: TRBV5-5

cdr3_nt: TGTGCCAGCAGCAGGGGTTTGGGCGGTTCTGAGCAGTTCTTC
cdr3_aa: CASSRGLGGSEQFF
j_call: TRBJ2-1
clone_size: -
d_call: -
v_call: TRBV3-1/TRBV3-2

cdr3_nt: TGTGCCTGGAGTGCCAGGGGGGGACGTTACGAGCAGTACTTC
cdr3_aa: CAWSARGGRYEQYF
j_call: TRBJ2-7
clone_size: -
d_call: -
v_call: TRBV30

cdr3_nt: TGCAGTGCTAGTTTGTCTAGCATTATCACAGATACGCAGTATTTT
cdr3_aa: CSASLSSIITDTQYF
j_call: TRBJ2-3
clone_size: -
d_call: -
v_call: TRBV20-1

cdr3_nt: TGTGCCAGCAGTCGACTTGGGACAGGGTTGGACACTGAAGCTTTCTTT
cdr3_aa: CASSRLGTGLDTEAFF
j_call: TRBJ1-1
clone_size: -
d_call: TRBD1
v_call: TRBV6-6

cdr3_nt: TGCGCCAGCAGCCAAGCTCTGGGAGGCTCTGGAAACACCATATATTTT
cdr3_aa: CASSQALGGSGNTIYF
j_call: TRBJ1-3
clone_size: medium-sized
d_call: -
v_call: TRBV4-1

cdr3_nt: TGTGCCAGTAGTATAGCGGGAGGGATCACAGATACGCAGTATTTT
cdr3_aa: CASSIAGGITDTQYF
j_call: TRBJ2-3
clone_size: -
d_call: TRBD2
v_call: TRBV19

cdr3_nt: TGTGCCAGCAGCCCCCGGGGGGGCTGGATTGAAGCTTTCTTT
cdr3_aa: CASSPRGGWIEAFF
j_call: TRBJ1-1
clone_size: -
d_call: -
v_call: TRBV5-4

cdr3_nt: TGTGCCAGCAGCCAAGTTCCAGATACCTACGAGCAGTACTTC
cdr3_aa: CASSQVPDTYEQYF
j_call: TRBJ2-7
clone_size: once
d_call: -
v_call: TRBV4-2

cdr3_nt: TGCGCCAGCAGCTTGGTTACGGGTCAGGGGGTAAGTGGCTCCTACAATGAGCAGTTCTTC
cdr3_aa: CASSLVTGQGVSGSYNEQFF
j_call: TRBJ2-1
clone_size: once
d_call: TRBD1
v_call: TRBV5-1

cdr3_nt: TGTGCCAGCATCTCTGGGGGTGAGCAGTTCTTC
cdr3_aa: CASISGGEQFF
j_call: TRBJ2-1
clone_size: -
d_call: -
v_call: TRBV27

cdr3_nt: TGTGCCATCAGTCGAACGGGACAGGGGGACTCCTACGAGCAGTACTTC
cdr3_aa: CAISRTGQGDSYEQYF
j_call: TRBJ2-7
clone_size: -
d_call: TRBD1
v_call: TRBV10-3

cdr3_nt: TGTGCCAGCAGTTTATCCGGCGCAGGGGGGTACACTGAAGCTTTCTTT
cdr3_aa: CASSLSGAGGYTEAFF
j_call: TRBJ1-1
clone_size: -
d_call: TRBD1
v_call: TRBV27

cdr3_nt: TGTGCCTGGAGTTCCGGGGTGGAAGAGACCCAGTACTTC
cdr3_aa: CAWSSGVEETQYF
j_call: TRBJ2-5
clone_size: -
d_call: -
v_call: TRBV30

cdr3_nt: TGTGCCAGTAGTACTAAGGCGGATGGCTACACCTTC
cdr3_aa: CASSTKADGYTF
j_call: TRBJ1-2
clone_size: -
d_call: -
v_call: TRBV19

cdr3_nt: TGTGCCAGCTCAATGGACAGGGATTCCCCTTTCTTT
cdr3_aa: CASSMDRDSPFF
j_call: TRBJ1-1
clone_size: -
d_call: TRBD1
v_call: TRBV18

cdr3_nt: TGTGCCAGCAGCCCTTCCTGGGGGGGGACTGAAGCTTTCTTT
cdr3_aa: CASSPSWGGTEAFF
j_call: TRBJ1-1
clone_size: -
d_call: -
v_call: TRBV14

cdr3_nt: TGTGCCAGCAGTGATATCCCCGAGGCGAATGAGCAGTTCTTC
cdr3_aa: CASSDIPEANEQFF
j_call: TRBJ2-1
clone_size: -
d_call: -
v_call: TRBV25-1

cdr3_nt: TGCGCCAGCAGCCAAGGGGGAGGTGACTCACCCCTCCACTTT
cdr3_aa: CASSQGGGDSPLHF
j_call: TRBJ1-6
clone_size: -
d_call: -
v_call: TRBV4-3

cdr3_nt: TGTGCCACCTCGAACGAGGGGTTCTCTAACTATGGCTACACCTTC
cdr3_aa: CATSNEGFSNYGYTF
j_call: TRBJ1-2
clone_size: -
d_call: -
v_call: TRBV24-1

cdr3_nt: TGTGCCAGCAGTTTACCCCGGGACAGCCATAGAGGATATAATTCACCCCTCCACTTT
cdr3_aa: CASSLPRDSHRGYNSPLHF
j_call: TRBJ1-6
clone_size: -
d_call: TRBD1
v_call: TRBV27

cdr3_nt: TGTGCCAGCAAACGATTGACAGGGAGCTATGGCTACACCTTC
cdr3_aa: CASKRLTGSYGYTF
j_call: TRBJ1-2
clone_size: -
d_call: TRBD1
v_call: TRBV11-2